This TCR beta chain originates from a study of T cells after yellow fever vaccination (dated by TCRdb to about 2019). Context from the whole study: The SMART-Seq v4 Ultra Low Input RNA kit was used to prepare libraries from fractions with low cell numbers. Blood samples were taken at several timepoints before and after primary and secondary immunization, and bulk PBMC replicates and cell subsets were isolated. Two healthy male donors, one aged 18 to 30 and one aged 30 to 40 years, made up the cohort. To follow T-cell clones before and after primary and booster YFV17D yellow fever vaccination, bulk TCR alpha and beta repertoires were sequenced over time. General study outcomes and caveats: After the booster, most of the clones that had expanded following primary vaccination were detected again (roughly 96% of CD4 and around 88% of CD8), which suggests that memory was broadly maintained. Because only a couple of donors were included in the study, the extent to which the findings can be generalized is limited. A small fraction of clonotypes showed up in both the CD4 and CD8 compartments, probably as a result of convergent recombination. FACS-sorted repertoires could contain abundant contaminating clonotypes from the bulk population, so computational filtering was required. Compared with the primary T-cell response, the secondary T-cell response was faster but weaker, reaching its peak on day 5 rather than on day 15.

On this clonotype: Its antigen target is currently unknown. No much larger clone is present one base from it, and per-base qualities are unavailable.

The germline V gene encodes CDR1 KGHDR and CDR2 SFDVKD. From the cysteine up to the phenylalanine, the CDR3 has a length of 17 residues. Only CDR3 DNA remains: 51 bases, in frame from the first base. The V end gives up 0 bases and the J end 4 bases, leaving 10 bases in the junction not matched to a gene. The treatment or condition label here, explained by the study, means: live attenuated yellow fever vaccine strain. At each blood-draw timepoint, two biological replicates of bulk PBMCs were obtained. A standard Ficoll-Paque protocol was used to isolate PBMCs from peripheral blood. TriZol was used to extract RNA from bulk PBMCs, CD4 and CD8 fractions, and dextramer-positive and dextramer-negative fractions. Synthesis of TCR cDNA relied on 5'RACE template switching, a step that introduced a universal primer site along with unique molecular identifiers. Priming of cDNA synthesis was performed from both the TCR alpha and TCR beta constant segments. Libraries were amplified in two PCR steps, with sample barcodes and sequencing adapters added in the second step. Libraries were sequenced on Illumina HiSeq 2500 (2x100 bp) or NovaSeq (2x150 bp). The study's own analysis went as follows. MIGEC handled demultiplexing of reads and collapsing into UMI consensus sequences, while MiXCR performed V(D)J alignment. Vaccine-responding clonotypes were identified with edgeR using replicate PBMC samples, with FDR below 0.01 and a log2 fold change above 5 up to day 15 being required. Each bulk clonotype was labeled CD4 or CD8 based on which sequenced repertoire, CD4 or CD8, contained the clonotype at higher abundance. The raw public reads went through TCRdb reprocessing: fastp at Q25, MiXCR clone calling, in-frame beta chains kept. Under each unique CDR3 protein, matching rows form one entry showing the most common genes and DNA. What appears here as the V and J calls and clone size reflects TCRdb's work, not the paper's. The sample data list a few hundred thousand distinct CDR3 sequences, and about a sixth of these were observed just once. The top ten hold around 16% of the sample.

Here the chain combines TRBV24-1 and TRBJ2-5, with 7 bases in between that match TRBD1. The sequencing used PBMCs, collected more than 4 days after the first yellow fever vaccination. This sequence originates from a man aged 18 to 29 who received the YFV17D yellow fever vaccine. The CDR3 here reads CATSDLYGPTGAETQYF. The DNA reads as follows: TGTGCCACCAGTGATTTGTACGGACCCACAGGGGCAGAGACCCAGTACTTC.